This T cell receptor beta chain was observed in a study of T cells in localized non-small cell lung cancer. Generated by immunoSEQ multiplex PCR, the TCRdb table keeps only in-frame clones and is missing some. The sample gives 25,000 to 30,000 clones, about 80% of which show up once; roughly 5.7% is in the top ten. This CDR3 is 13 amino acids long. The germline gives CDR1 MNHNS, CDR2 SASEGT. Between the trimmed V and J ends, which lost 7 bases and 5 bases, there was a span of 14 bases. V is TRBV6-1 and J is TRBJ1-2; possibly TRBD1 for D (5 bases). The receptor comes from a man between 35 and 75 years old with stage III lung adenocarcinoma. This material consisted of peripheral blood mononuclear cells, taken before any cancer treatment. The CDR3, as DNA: TGTGCCAGCACCTCTGGGACTCTGTATGGCTACACCTTC. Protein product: CASTSGTLYGYTF.